The rows below give T cell receptor beta chains drawn from one sample of a study of T cell responses to AZD1222 COVID-19 vaccine. The assay was immunoSEQ multiplex PCR, and TCRdb's table has in-frame clones only and misses some. The sample lists roughly 200,000 clones; around 94% were seen once. Source: peripheral blood, taken 28 days after the second dose of the MenACWY control vaccine. These receptors were obtained from an adult who received the MenACWY meningococcal vaccine as a control. Both conserved end residues are part of each CDR3. The D gene is left open where the match is weak. Only part of the rows carry a size: once, few, many, or a class if the clone is expanded.

>.|TRBV6-1|TRBJ1-6|TRBD1
CASSEDRGYNSPLHF
TGTGCCAGCAGTGAGGACAGGGGCTATAATTCACCCCTCCACTTT
>.|TRBV20-1|TRBJ2-3|.
CSARWVDTQYF
TGCAGTGCTAGGTGGGTGGATACGCAGTATTTT
>once|TRBV4-1|TRBJ2-7|TRBD1
CASSQDIGGPYEQYF
TGCGCCAGCAGCCAAGATATAGGGGGCCCCTACGAGCAGTACTTC
>.|TRBV28|TRBJ2-4|TRBD1
CASKTPGGGNIQYF
TGTGCCAGCAAAACTCCAGGGGGCGGAAACATTCAGTACTTC
>.|TRBV4-2|TRBJ2-7|.
CASSQDLLGGYEQYF
TGTGCCAGCAGCCAAGATCTACTCGGGGGATACGAGCAGTACTTC
>.|TRBV11-2|TRBJ2-1|TRBD2
CASSTGLAGGTYNEQFF
TGTGCCAGCAGCACTGGACTAGCGGGAGGTACCTACAATGAGCAGTTCTTC
>.|TRBV15|TRBJ2-3|.
CATSRDPPDTQYF
TGTGCCACCAGCAGAGACCCTCCAGATACGCAGTATTTT
>.|TRBV5-1|TRBJ1-2|.
CASSLGDEGYGYTF
TGCGCCAGCAGCTTGGGCGACGAGGGGTATGGCTACACCTTC
>few|TRBV9|TRBJ2-7|TRBD1
CASLHGTGSYEQYF
TGTGCCAGCCTCCACGGGACAGGCTCCTACGAGCAGTACTTC
>.|TRBV30|TRBJ2-3|TRBD1
CAWSIDRGLVTDTQYF
TGTGCCTGGAGTATAGACAGGGGGCTAGTCACAGATACGCAGTATTTT
>.|TRBV7-9|TRBJ2-6|.
CAVNSGDVSGANVLTF
TGTGCCGTTAATTCGGGAGATGTCTCTGGGGCCAACGTCCTGACTTTC
>.|TRBV5-1|TRBJ2-1|TRBD2
CASSVGTSGYPSYNEQFF
TGCGCCAGCAGCGTAGGGACTAGCGGGTACCCCTCCTACAATGAGCAGTTCTTC
>.|TRBV9|TRBJ1-3|.
CASSKEVADSGNTIYF
TGTGCCAGCAGCAAAGAGGTTGCAGACTCTGGAAACACCATATATTTT
>.|TRBV27|TRBJ2-2|.
CASSLDTGELFF
TGTGCCAGCAGTTTAGATACCGGGGAGCTGTTTTTT
>once|TRBV4-2|TRBJ2-5|.
CASSQRGLGTDQETQYF
TGTGCCAGCAGCCAACGGGGGCTCGGGACCGACCAAGAGACCCAGTACTTC
>.|TRBV29-1|TRBJ1-2|.
CSARFSNYGYTF
TGCAGCGCCCGTTTTTCTAACTATGGCTACACCTTC
>.|TRBV30|TRBJ2-7|.
CAWNRQGGTTPYF
TGTGCCTGGAACAGGCAGGGAGGGACAACCCCCTATTTC
>.|TRBV19|TRBJ1-2|TRBD1
CASSEDRGGNYGYTF
TGTGCCAGCTCTGAGGACAGGGGTGGTAACTATGGCTACACCTTC
>.|TRBV9|TRBJ2-2|.
CASSVEGGVNTGELFF
TGTGCCAGCAGCGTAGAAGGGGGGGTTAACACCGGGGAGCTGTTTTTT
>.|TRBV11-2|TRBJ2-4|TRBD1
CASSIYRGLGDIQYF
TGTGCCAGCAGCATTTACAGGGGGCTCGGGGACATTCAGTACTTC